This T cell receptor beta chain was recorded in a study of blood T cells in healthy people across ages. PCR was performed a second time for roughly 7 to 12 cycles using a sample-barcoded 5' primer and a J-beta primer mix. One entry per CDR3 protein results from TCRdb running MiXCR on the 5' RACE reads. The sample includes hundreds of thousands of distinct CDR3 sequences, approximately 48% of them seen just once. To note about this clonotype: The antigen remains unidentified.

The total RNA that was extracted per sample amounted to at least 5 micrograms. This CDR3 comprises 14 residues. The V gene's germline CDR1 is SGHRS and CDR2 YFSETQ. Trimming shortened V by 1 base and J by 0 bases, and 8 bases separated the two germline ends. Study-wide results and caveats: Whereas aged donors had fewer naive CD4+ cells, long-lived donors had more of them and higher diversity. The donors' CMV status was not determined, possibly confounding changes in expanded clonotypes. Measured against age, TCR beta diversity per million T cells decreased in a roughly linear manner.

The chain is built from TRBV5-1 and TRBJ2-7, with D hard to call. The material sequenced was blood. This clonotype was obtained from a man aged 55 to 69 in good health. CDR3 sequence: CASSLRVSSYEQYF. Here the CDR3 DNA reads TGCGCCAGCAGCTTGCGAGTAAGCTCCTACGAGCAGTACTTC.